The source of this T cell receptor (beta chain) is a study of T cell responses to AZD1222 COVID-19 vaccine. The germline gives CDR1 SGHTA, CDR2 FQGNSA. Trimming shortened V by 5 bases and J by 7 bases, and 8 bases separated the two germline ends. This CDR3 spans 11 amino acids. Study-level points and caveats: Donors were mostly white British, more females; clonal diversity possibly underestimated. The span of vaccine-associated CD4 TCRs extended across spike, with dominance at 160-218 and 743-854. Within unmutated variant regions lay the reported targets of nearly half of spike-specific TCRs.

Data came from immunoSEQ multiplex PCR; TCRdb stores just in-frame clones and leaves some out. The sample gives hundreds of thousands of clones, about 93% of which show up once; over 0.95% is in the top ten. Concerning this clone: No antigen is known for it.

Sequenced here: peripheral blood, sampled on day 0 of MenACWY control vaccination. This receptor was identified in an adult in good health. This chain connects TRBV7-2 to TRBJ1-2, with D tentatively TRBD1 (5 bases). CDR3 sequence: CASSRDSGYTF. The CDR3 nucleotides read TGTGCCAGCAGCCGGGACTCTGGCTACACCTTC.